This paragraph reports one T cell receptor beta chain. Which antigen it targets is not known. There are no base qualities to consult, and no much larger clone falls within one base. The sample belongs to a study of T cell changes during pregnancy in multiple sclerosis (dated by TCRdb to between 2018 and 2021). A note on the overall study: The study examined how the T cell repertoire changed over the course of pregnancy in women with multiple sclerosis.

Libraries were built with the immunoSEQ multiplex PCR assay. Sourced from immuneACCESS, this table was stored by TCRdb with only in-frame sequences that have V and J called. A share of the clones is absent; for the studies checked, an unresolved V gene accounts for under half, and the remainder has no known explanation. The sample table records about 74,000 clones; approximately 91% of these occur just once. The ten largest clones add up to less than 4% of the sample. CDR1 and CDR2 are drawn from the germline V gene: KGHSH, LQKENI. V drops 3 bases and J drops 10 bases, leaving 13 bases in between. From its cysteine to its phenylalanine, the CDR3 spans 13 amino acids. Of the read, only the CDR3 DNA is kept; its 39 bases are in frame from base 1.

The sample consisted of peripheral blood, taken before pregnancy. This TCR came from a female donor with multiple sclerosis, enrolled in a pregnancy study. This sequence uses TRBV18 and TRBJ2-1; no D gene is confidently identified. The CDR3 protein sequence reads: CASSPPAVGEQFF. The DNA is as follows: TGTGCCAGCTCACCTCCCGCGGTCGGGGAGCAGTTCTTC.